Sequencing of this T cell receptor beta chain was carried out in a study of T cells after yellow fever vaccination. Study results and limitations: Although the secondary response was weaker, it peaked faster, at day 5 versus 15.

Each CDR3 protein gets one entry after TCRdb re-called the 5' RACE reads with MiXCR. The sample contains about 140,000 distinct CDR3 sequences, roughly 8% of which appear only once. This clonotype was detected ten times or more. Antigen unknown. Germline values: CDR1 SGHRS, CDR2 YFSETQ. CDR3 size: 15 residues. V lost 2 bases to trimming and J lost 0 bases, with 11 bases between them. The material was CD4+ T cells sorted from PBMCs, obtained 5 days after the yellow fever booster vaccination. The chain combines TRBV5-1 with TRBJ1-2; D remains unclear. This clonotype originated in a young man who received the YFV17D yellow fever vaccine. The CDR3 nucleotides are TGCGCCAGCAGCTTAAGTGCGGGAGCTAACTATGGCTACACCTTC. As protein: CASSLSAGANYGYTF.